What follows is one T cell receptor (beta chain) and its context. Data came from immunoSEQ multiplex PCR; TCRdb stores just in-frame clones and leaves some out. The sample includes some 29,000 clones, roughly 90% of them seen just once. This record belongs to a study of T cell changes during pregnancy in multiple sclerosis. Unmatched junction bases numbered 1, after V lost 0 bases and J lost 1 base. The CDR3 has 15 amino acids. Germline V gives CDR1 SGHRS, CDR2 YFSETQ. The chain carries TRBV5-1 and TRBJ2-3; 8 nucleotides agree with TRBD2. Sequenced material: CD8+ T cells from peripheral blood mononuclear cells, taken before pregnancy. The clonotype originates from a female donor with multiple sclerosis, enrolled in a pregnancy study. The CDR3 DNA follows: TGCGCCAGCAGCTTGGGTAGCGGGGGCACAGATACGCAGTATTTT. Its protein is CASSLGSGGTDTQYF.